The 10 T cell receptor beta chains below all came from one sample that was sequenced in a study of monozygotic twins with inflammatory bowel disease. No DNA is given; TCRdb re-called the 5' RACE reads and lists each CDR3 protein once. The sample is made up of approximately 390,000 distinct CDR3 sequences, and the top ten hold less than 2.5% of it. Sequences were obtained from blood. The receptors come from a human donor with ulcerative colitis or Crohn's disease, or a healthy co-twin of an affected twin (not recorded which).

V and J are TRBV5-5 and TRBJ2-7. The V gene's germline CDR1 is SGHKS and CDR2 YYEKEE (reference sequence). CDR3 size: 13 residues. CDR3 residues: CASSLVYKGEQYF.

The V gene is TRBV2, the J gene TRBJ2-1; the TRBD1 assignment by TCRdb is unverifiable without DNA. In germline, CDR1 is SNHLY, CDR2 FYNNEI. The CDR3 runs 15 residues. The CDR3 sequence: CASSEGRVVDNEQFF.

The chain links TRBV10-3 to TRBJ2-1; with no DNA, the TCRdb D assignment of TRBD2 cannot be verified. Germline lookup yields CDR1 ENHRY and CDR2 SYGVKD. The CDR3 covers 19 residues. The CDR3 region is CAISEPGTSGRGPYNEQFF.

This CDR3 is CAISEGIGDYNEQFF. The V and J genes are TRBV10-3 and TRBJ2-1. The CDR3 consists of 15 residues. Germline CDR1 and CDR2: ENHRY and SYGVKD.

The chain is built from TRBV10-3 and TRBJ2-7. Germline V gene data show CDR1 as ENHRY and CDR2 as SYGVKD. This CDR3 contains 15 residues. CDR3 sequence: CAISEGSYPTYEQYF.

The V and J genes are TRBV7-2 and TRBJ2-5; TCRdb calls TRBD2, which cannot be checked without DNA. CDR3 size: 15 residues. Germline V CDR1 and CDR2: SGHTA, FQGNSA. This chain's CDR3 is CASRSRRVAKETQYF.

The chain recombines TRBV19 with TRBJ2-2. The germline gives CDR1 LNHDA, CDR2 SQIVND (reference sequence). The CDR3 is 14 amino acids. The CDR3 protein is CASSLGRNTGELFF.

J is TRBJ1-4 and V is TRBV10-3; the TRBD1 assignment by TCRdb is unverifiable without DNA. The CDR3 has 15 amino acids. Germline CDR1 ENHRY, CDR2 SYGVKD. The CDR3 protein is CAISGTGTKNEKLFF.

The chain has TRBV5-6 and TRBJ1-2. The CDR3 spans 15 residues. Germline V gene data show CDR1 as SGHDT and CDR2 as YYEEEE. This chain's CDR3 is CASSLKERTNYGYTF.

The chain couples TRBV10-3 to TRBJ2-1; TCRdb reports TRBD1, a call that lacks DNA to check it against. Per the germline V gene, CDR1 is ENHRY and CDR2 is SYGVKD. The CDR3 is 13 amino acids. CDR3: CAIGGVSYNEQFF.